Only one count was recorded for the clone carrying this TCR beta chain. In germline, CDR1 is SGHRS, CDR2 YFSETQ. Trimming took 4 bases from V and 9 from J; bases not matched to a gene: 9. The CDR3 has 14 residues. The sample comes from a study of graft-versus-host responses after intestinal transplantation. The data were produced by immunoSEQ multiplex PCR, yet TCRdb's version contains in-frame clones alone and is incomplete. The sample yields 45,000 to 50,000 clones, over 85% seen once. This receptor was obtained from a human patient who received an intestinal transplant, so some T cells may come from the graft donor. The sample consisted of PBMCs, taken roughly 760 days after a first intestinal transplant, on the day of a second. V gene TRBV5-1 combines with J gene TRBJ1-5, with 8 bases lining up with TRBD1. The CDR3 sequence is CASSADRGSRPQHF. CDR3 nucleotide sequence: TGCGCCAGCAGCGCCGACAGGGGATCGCGGCCCCAGCATTTT.